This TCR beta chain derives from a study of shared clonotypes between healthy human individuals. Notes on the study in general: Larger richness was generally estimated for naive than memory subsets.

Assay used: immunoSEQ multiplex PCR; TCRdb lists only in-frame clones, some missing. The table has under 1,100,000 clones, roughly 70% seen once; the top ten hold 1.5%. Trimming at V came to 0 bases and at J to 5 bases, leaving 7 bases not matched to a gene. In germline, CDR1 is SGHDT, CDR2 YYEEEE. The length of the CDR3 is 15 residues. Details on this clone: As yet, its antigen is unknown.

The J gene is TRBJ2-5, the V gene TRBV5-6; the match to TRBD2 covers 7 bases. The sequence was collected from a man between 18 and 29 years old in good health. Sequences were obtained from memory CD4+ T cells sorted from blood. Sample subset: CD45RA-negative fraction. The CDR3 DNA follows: TGTGCCAGCAGCTTGGGCGGGAAGGGAGGGGAGACCCAGTACTTC. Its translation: CASSLGGKGGETQYF. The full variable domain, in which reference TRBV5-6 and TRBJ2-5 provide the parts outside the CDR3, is DAGVTQSPTHLIKTRGQQVTLRCSPKSGHDTVSWYQQALGQGPQFIFQYYEEEERQRGNFPDRFSGHQFPNYSSELNVNALLLGDSALYLCASSLGGKGGETQYFGPGTRLLVL.